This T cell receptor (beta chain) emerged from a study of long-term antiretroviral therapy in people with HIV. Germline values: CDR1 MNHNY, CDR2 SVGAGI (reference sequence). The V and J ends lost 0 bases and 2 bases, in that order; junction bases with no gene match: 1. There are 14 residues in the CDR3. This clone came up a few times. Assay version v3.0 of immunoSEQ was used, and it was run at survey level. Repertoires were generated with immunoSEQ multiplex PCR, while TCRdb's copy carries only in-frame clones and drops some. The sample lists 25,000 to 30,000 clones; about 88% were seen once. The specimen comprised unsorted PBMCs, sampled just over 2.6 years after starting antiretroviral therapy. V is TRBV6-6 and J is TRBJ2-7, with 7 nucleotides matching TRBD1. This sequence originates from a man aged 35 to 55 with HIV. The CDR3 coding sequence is TGTGCCAGCAGTTACTCCGGGACAGCCTACGAGCAGTACTTC. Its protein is CASSYSGTAYEQYF.